Listed here are 31 T cell receptor beta chains from one sample, sequenced in a study of control samples from healthy donors and cancer patients. Clones were sequenced by immunoSEQ multiplex PCR, and TCRdb holds only the in-frame ones, with some missing. The sample shows 40,000 to 45,000 clones, 65% to 80% of them seen only once. The specimen sequenced was formalin-fixed, paraffin-embedded tissue. These receptors all stem from a male donor with melanoma.

The chain links TRBV6-1 to TRBJ1-3, with D maybe TRBD1 (5 bases). V was pared by 1 base and J by 0 bases, with 7 bases between. The V gene's germline CDR1 is MNHNS and CDR2 SASEGT. CDR3 length: 15 amino acids. The CDR3 sequence is CASSEVGGSGNTIYF. The DNA of the CDR3 is TGTGCCAGCAGTGAAGTGGGGGGCTCTGGAAACACCATATATTTT.

In nucleotides, the CDR3 is TGTGCCAGCAGAAAGCAGGGGGGGACAGGGGGCTCCTACGAGCAGTACTTC. Its protein is CASRKQGGTGGSYEQYF. The chain uses TRBV27 and TRBJ2-7; TRBD1 agrees at 11 bases. The CDR3 spans 17 residues. The junction had 10 bases not matched to a gene; V was cut back by 6 bases and J by 0 bases. Germline CDR1 reads MNHEY; CDR2 reads SMNVEV (reference sequence).

The chain uses TRBV19 and TRBJ2-1; perhaps TRBD2 as D (6 bases). From germline, CDR1 is LNHDA and CDR2 SQIVND (reference sequence). V was pared by 1 base and J by 5 bases, with 12 bases between. The CDR3 has 15 amino acids. CDR3 protein: CASSIATGVDNEQFF. The CDR3 DNA sequence: TGTGCCAGTAGTATAGCGACGGGAGTGGACAATGAGCAGTTCTTC.

V gene TRBV7-2 combines with J gene TRBJ1-2; TRBD1 aligns across 8 bases. In germline, CDR1 is SGHTA, CDR2 FQGNSA. The CDR3 covers 13 residues. With 5 bases clipped from V and 6 bases from J, the junction kept 5 bases outside the gene matches. This chain's CDR3 is CASSVRQGNGYTF. CDR3 DNA sequence: TGTGCCAGCAGCGTACGACAGGGGAATGGCTACACCTTC.

The chain has TRBV20-1 and TRBJ1-2; D gene ambiguous. Germline CDR1 is DFQATT and CDR2 is SNEGSKA (reference sequence). The CDR3 covers 11 residues. V was trimmed by 0 bases and J by 6 bases, leaving 5 bases between them. The CDR3 sequence is CSARDENGYTF. DNA for the CDR3: TGCAGTGCTAGAGATGAAAATGGCTACACCTTC.

This clone was detected only once. The chain combines TRBV19 with TRBJ1-2, with D hard to call. Germline V lookup: CDR1 LNHDA, CDR2 SQIVND (reference sequence). This CDR3 has 13 residues. Trimming took off 5 bases at V and 0 bases at J, with 7 bases between the two ends. The DNA of the CDR3 is TGTGCCAGTAGTCCTGTGGCTAACTATGGCTACACCTTC. This sequence encodes CASSPVANYGYTF. Supplemented by reference TRBV19 and TRBJ1-2, the full variable domain reads DGGITQSPKYLFRKEGQNVTLSCEQNLNHDAMYWYRQDPGQGLRLIYYSQIVNDFQKGDIAEGYSVSREKKESFPLTVTSAQKNPTAFYLCASSPVANYGYTFGSGTRLTVV.

The rearrangement links TRBV12-5 to TRBJ2-5; 9 bases align to TRBD2. Trimming removed 6 bases from V and 6 bases from J; junction bases left unmatched: 5. The CDR3 is 13 amino acids. Germline V gene data show CDR1 as LGHNT and CDR2 as FRNRAP. The CDR3 protein is CASGNSGSQTQYF. The DNA for the CDR3 is TGTGCTAGTGGAAATAGCGGGAGCCAGACCCAGTACTTC.

V is TRBV4-1 and J is TRBJ1-2, with a tentative D call TRBD1 (5 bases). Germline loops: CDR1 MGHRA, CDR2 YSYEKL. The germline V and J ends were trimmed by 0 bases and 5 bases, with 13 bases remaining between them. The CDR3 runs 15 residues. The CDR3 reads CASSQDLGDWYGYTF. For the CDR3, the DNA is TGCGCCAGCAGCCAAGATTTGGGGGATTGGTATGGCTACACCTTC.

This clone was seen just once. The chain is built from TRBV3-1 (or the pseudogene TRBV3-2) and TRBJ1-2, with 7 bases fitting TRBD1. The CDR3 runs to 14 residues. The V and J ends lost 1 base and 6 bases, in that order; junction bases with no gene match: 5. CDR1 is LGHDT, CDR2 YNNKEL, per germline (reference sequence). The CDR3 protein is CASSQAGQIDGYTF. CDR3 in DNA: TGTGCCAGCAGCCAAGCGGGACAGATCGATGGCTACACCTTC.

The chain combines TRBV6-2 or TRBV6-3 with TRBJ2-3, with D uncertain. In germline, CDR1 is MNHEY, CDR2 SVGEGT. Trimming stripped 1 base from V and 6 bases from J, with 11 bases between. The CDR3 extends over 14 amino acids. DNA for the CDR3: TGTGCCAGCAGTTACTTGACCCATAAGGATACGCAGTATTTT. It specifies CASSYLTHKDTQYF.

This chain uses TRBV7-9 with TRBJ2-3; 11 bases agree with TRBD2. This CDR3 comprises 15 residues. Germline CDR1 and CDR2: SEHNR and FQNEAQ (reference sequence). Trimming cost V 1 base and J 11 bases; bases outside gene matches: 8. In DNA, the CDR3 is TGTGCCAGCAGCTTAGGGACTAGCGGGCCCCAGAGGCAGTATTTT. Residues: CASSLGTSGPQRQYF.

The chain joins TRBV25-1 to TRBJ2-7; 10 nucleotides align to TRBD1. This CDR3 comprises 18 residues. Germline CDR1 MGHDK, CDR2 SYGVNS. The J segment lost 4 bases and the V segment lost 4 bases, leaving 16 bases of the junction unmatched. CDR3 sequence reads: CASSASPGTGVLGYEQYF. CDR3 in DNA: TGTGCCAGCAGTGCATCCCCCGGGACAGGGGTTCTCGGGTACGAGCAGTACTTC.

This chain joins TRBV2 and TRBJ1-1, with unresolved D. CDR3 length: 12 amino acids. V was shortened by 3 bases and J by 7 bases, with 9 bases between the two germline ends. Per the germline V gene, CDR1 is SNHLY and CDR2 is FYNNEI. CDR3 sequence: CASSDQADEAFF. In nucleotides, the CDR3 is TGTGCCAGCAGTGATCAGGCAGATGAAGCTTTCTTT.

This clone was seen at least ten times. The rearrangement joins TRBV30 to TRBJ2-5; unclear D gene. There are 11 residues in the CDR3. V shed 3 bases and J shed 5 bases, with 7 bases lying between them. CDR1 is GTSNPN and CDR2 is SVGIG in the germline V gene (reference sequence). The CDR3 is CAWSAAETQYF. The CDR3 DNA reads as TGTGCCTGGAGCGCCGCGGAGACCCAGTACTTC.

The V and J genes are TRBV9 and TRBJ2-3; 8 nucleotides match TRBD1. The germline gives CDR1 SGDLS, CDR2 YYNGEE. There are 14 residues in the CDR3. The trim removed 3 bases at V and 5 bases at J, leaving 5 bases unmatched. The DNA for the CDR3 is TGTGCCAGCAGCGCCCGACAGGGGATAGATACGCAGTATTTT. Translated, it gives CASSARQGIDTQYF.

In this sample, this clone is large. The chain recombines TRBV6-5 with TRBJ1-5; TRBD1 is a possible D gene (6 bases). The length of the CDR3 is 15 residues. The V gene's germline CDR1 is MNHEY and CDR2 SVGAGI. V gave up 0 bases and J gave up 4 bases, with 10 bases separating them. CDR3 sequence (DNA): TGTGCCAGCAGTTACTCAGGGGGGCGGAATCAGCCCCAGCATTTT. Its translation: CASSYSGGRNQPQHF.

This clone was recorded once. V and J are TRBV3-1 (or the pseudogene TRBV3-2) and TRBJ1-1; D not resolved. Trimming removed 1 base at V and 1 base at J, with 7 bases between. Germline V gene data show CDR1 as LGHDT and CDR2 as YNNKEL (reference sequence). The CDR3 runs to 14 residues. The CDR3 region is CASSQGGRNTEAFF. The CDR3 DNA reads as TGTGCCAGCAGCCAAGGAGGGAGGAACACTGAAGCTTTCTTT.

The rearrangement joins TRBV18 to TRBJ2-3, with D possibly being TRBD1 or TRBD2 (6 bases each). V was clipped by 3 bases and J by 5 bases, with 12 bases between them. Germline CDR1 reads KGHSH; CDR2 reads LQKENI. CDR3 length: 14 residues. The CDR3: CASSPSGAEDTQYF. In DNA form, the CDR3 reads TGTGCCAGCTCACCCTCGGGGGCGGAAGATACGCAGTATTTT.

The CDR3 region has the DNA TGCGCCAGCAGGATGTACAGGGGATTGCTATACGAGCAGTACTTC. Its translation: CASRMYRGLLYEQYF. V and J are TRBV10-1 and TRBJ2-7; the match to TRBD1 covers 7 bases. Germline lookup yields CDR1 WNHNN and CDR2 SYGVQD (reference sequence). This CDR3 contains 15 residues. J lost 4 bases, V lost 6 bases, and 12 bases had no gene match.

This rearrangement joins TRBV30 to TRBJ2-2; D could derive from TRBD1 or TRBD2 (5 bases each). Trimming removed 4 bases from V and 4 bases from J, with 16 bases in between. CDR1 and CDR2 from the germline V gene are GTSNPN and SVGIG (reference sequence). CDR3 size: 15 residues. CDR3 DNA sequence: TGTGCCTGGAAATCCCAGGCAGGGAGCACCGGGGAGCTGTTTTTT. This sequence encodes CAWKSQAGSTGELFF.

The V and J genes are TRBV4-2 and TRBJ2-3; 11 bases are a match to TRBD2. Germline V gene lookup returns CDR1 LGHNA and CDR2 YNFKEQ. V shed 0 bases, J shed 0 bases, and the junction held 8 bases outside the gene matches. The CDR3 is 19 amino acids. The CDR3, as DNA: TGTGCCAGCAGCCAAGAAACACTAGCGGGAGCGTTAAGCACAGATACGCAGTATTTT. It is translated as CASSQETLAGALSTDTQYF.

The chain recombines TRBV6-5 with TRBJ1-1, with D perhaps TRBD1 (6 bases). CDR3 length equals 13 residues. Deletions cut 7 bases from V and 3 bases from J, with 12 bases between. The V gene's germline CDR1 is MNHEY and CDR2 SVGAGI. As DNA, the CDR3 is TGTGCCAGCACCTCCTACAGGGACACTGAAGCTTTCTTT. It specifies CASTSYRDTEAFF.

The chain carries TRBV30 and TRBJ1-3; D ambiguous. Germline CDR1 GTSNPN, CDR2 SVGIG (reference sequence). The ends were cut back, 4 bases at V and 1 base at J, with 8 bases in the middle. The CDR3 is 13 residues long. For the CDR3, the DNA is TGTGCCTGGATGGGAGGATCTGGAAACACCATATATTTT. Amino acid sequence: CAWMGGSGNTIYF. Based on the CDR3 plus reference TRBV30 and TRBJ1-3, the full variable domain is SQTIHQWPATLVQPVGSPLSLECTVEGTSNPNLYWYRQAAGRGLQLLFYSVGIGQISSEVPQNLSASRPQDRQFILSSKKLLLSDSGFYLCAWMGGSGNTIYFGEGSWLTVV.

The rearrangement uses TRBV7-3 and TRBJ2-5; 7 positions agree with TRBD2. The CDR3 contains 15 residues. V shed 2 bases, J shed 5 bases, and the junction held 8 bases outside the gene matches. Germline V gives CDR1 SGHTA, CDR2 FQGTGA. The CDR3 nucleotides are TGTGCCAGCAGCTTAGGGGAGGGGTACGGGGAGACCCAGTACTTC. Amino acid sequence: CASSLGEGYGETQYF.

The V and J genes are TRBV19 and TRBJ2-2, with D possibly being TRBD1 (6 bases). The CDR3 sequence is 16 residues long. The germline gives CDR1 LNHDA, CDR2 SQIVND (reference sequence). V was pared by 3 bases and J by 0 bases, with 11 bases between. The CDR3 DNA reads TGTGCCAGTAGTATTCCCAGACAGGCGAACACCGGGGAGCTGTTTTTT. It translates to CASSIPRQANTGELFF.

For this clone: The sample holds other DNA sequences that translate to the same CDR3. The chain is built from TRBV28 and TRBJ1-2; D ambiguous. V was shortened by 3 bases and J by 3 bases, with 11 bases between the two germline ends. CDR1 is MDHEN, CDR2 SYDVKM, per germline. This CDR3 contains 14 residues. The CDR3: CASSFRVVDYGYTF. CDR3 nucleotide sequence: TGTGCCAGCAGTTTTAGGGTTGTCGACTATGGCTACACCTTC.

This clone was seen only a few times. V is TRBV5-6 and J is TRBJ2-1, with D possibly TRBD2 on 6 matching bases. CDR1 is SGHDT and CDR2 is YYEEEE in the germline V gene. The V and J ends lost 3 bases and 9 bases respectively, with 13 bases between them. The CDR3 sequence is 13 residues long. The CDR3 bases are TGTGCCAGCAGCTCCCTGGCCGGGGGTGAGCAGTTCTTC. Translating gives CASSSLAGGEQFF.

The CDR3 here is CASSLGGLAGPSTDTQYF. The CDR3 DNA is TGTGCCAGCAGCTTAGGCGGTCTAGCGGGACCTTCCACAGATACGCAGTATTTT. V gene TRBV13 combines with J gene TRBJ2-3; 9 bases match TRBD2. V shed 0 bases, J shed 2 bases, and the junction held 9 bases outside the gene matches. Looked up from germline, CDR1 is PRHDT and CDR2 is FYEKMQ (reference sequence). This CDR3 has 18 amino acids.

The gene calls are TRBV10-1 and TRBJ2-5; D is possibly TRBD2 (6 bases). Germline CDR1 and CDR2: WNHNN and SYGVQD (reference sequence). The CDR3 is made up of 13 amino acids. The germline V and J ends were trimmed by 0 bases and 4 bases, with 6 bases remaining between them. This CDR3 reads CASSESGGETQYF. DNA for the CDR3: TGCGCCAGCAGTGAGTCGGGGGGAGAGACCCAGTACTTC.

This clone was detected a few times. V usage is TRBV7-8 and J usage is TRBJ2-1, with TRBD2 matching over 12 bases. CDR3 length: 21 amino acids. The ends lost 1 base at V and 1 base at J; junction bases unmatched: 14. Germline-derived CDR1 and CDR2 are SGHVS and FQNEAQ. The CDR3 DNA follows: TGTGCCAGCAGCTTAGTGGAGGGACTAGCGGGCGTCTTAGCGTCCTACAATGAGCAGTTCTTC. Translating gives CASSLVEGLAGVLASYNEQFF. Full variable domain (outside the CDR3, taken from reference TRBV7-8 and TRBJ2-1): GAGVSQSPRYKVAKRGQDVALRCDPISGHVSLFWYQQALGQGPEFLTYFQNEAQLDKSGLPSDRFFAERPEGSVSTLKIQRTQQEDSAVYLCASSLVEGLAGVLASYNEQFFGPGTRLTVL.

CDR3 sequence reads: CASSKEGQTRRAKNIQYF. The CDR3 DNA follows: TGTGCCAGCAGCAAAGAAGGCCAGACTCGACGGGCCAAAAACATTCAGTACTTC. The chain is built from TRBV21-1 and TRBJ2-4; TRBD2 was called by the table and not checked on the DNA. TRBV21-1 is labeled a pseudogene. The CDR3 sequence is 18 residues long.